The 18 T cell receptor beta chains listed next were all sequenced from one sample in a study of blood T cell repertoires in COVID-19. Using immunoSEQ multiplex PCR, the repertoire was profiled, and TCRdb retains in-frame clones only, with some absent. The data hold around 86,000 clones, with approximately 85% observed a single time. Sequencing was carried out using peripheral blood. The receptors derive from a human donor in a cohort sampled during active COVID-19.

The chain joins TRBV3-1 (or the pseudogene TRBV3-2) to TRBJ2-2, with TRBD2 matching over 15 bases. J gave up 1 base and V 5 bases, and 2 bases lay outside the gene matches. Germline assignment: CDR1 LGHDT and CDR2 YNNKEL (reference sequence). The CDR3 sequence is 17 residues long. The CDR3 DNA follows: TGTGCCAGCAGCTGGGGACTAGCGGGAGGGAACACCGGGGAGCTGTTTTTT. Translating it yields CASSWGLAGGNTGELFF.

The chain links TRBV6-1 to TRBJ1-3; D gene ambiguous. The germline CDR1 and CDR2 sequences are MNHNS and SASEGT. This CDR3 has 15 residues. Trimming removed 0 bases from V and 0 bases from J, with 6 bases in between. The CDR3 protein is CASSEATGSGNTIYF. In DNA, the CDR3 is TGTGCCAGCAGTGAAGCAACGGGCTCTGGAAACACCATATATTTT.

This chain links TRBV7-6 with TRBJ2-3; D call uncertain. The V and J ends lost 4 bases and 0 bases respectively, with 5 bases between them. CDR3 length: 13 residues. Germline V gene sequence: CDR1 SGHVS, CDR2 FNYEAQ. The CDR3 region has the DNA TGTGCCAGCAGCTCCGGGAGCACAGATACGCAGTATTTT. Its translation is CASSSGSTDTQYF.

As DNA, the CDR3 is TGTGCCAGCAGCCTCACCTCCGACTCCAATTCACCCCTCCACTTT. Its translation is CASSLTSDSNSPLHF. The chain uses TRBV7-3 and TRBJ1-6, with D unclear. Trimming took off 5 bases at V and 7 bases at J, with 15 bases between the two ends. Germline V CDR1 and CDR2: SGHTA, FQGTGA. The CDR3 spans 15 residues. The whole variable domain, remainder taken from reference TRBV7-3 and TRBJ1-6, is GAGVSQTPSNKVTEKGKYVELRCDPISGHTALYWYRQSLGQGPEFLIYFQGTGAADDSGLPNDRFFAVRPEGSVSTLKIQRTERGDSAVYLCASSLTSDSNSPLHFGNGTRLTVT.

This rearrangement joins TRBV4-2 to TRBJ2-7; 8 bases match TRBD2. Germline assignment: CDR1 LGHNA and CDR2 YNFKEQ. Trimming cost V 2 bases and J 6 bases; bases outside gene matches: 9. The CDR3 runs to 15 residues. In DNA, the CDR3 is TGTGCCAGCAGCCAACTTAGCGGGAACCCCTCCGAGCAGTACTTC. This translates into CASSQLSGNPSEQYF.

V usage is TRBV7-9 and J usage is TRBJ2-1; TRBD2 is a possible D gene (6 bases). V lost 9 bases to trimming and J lost 1 base, with 16 bases between them. Germline V CDR1 and CDR2: SEHNR, FQNEAQ (reference sequence). The CDR3 is 15 residues long. The CDR3 sequence: CASPRGRESYNEQFF. The CDR3, as DNA: TGTGCCAGTCCCCGGGGTCGGGAGTCCTACAATGAGCAGTTCTTC.

This clone was picked up a small number of times. The rearrangement uses TRBV9 and TRBJ1-5; D is uncertain. Germline assignment: CDR1 SGDLS and CDR2 YYNGEE. The CDR3 is 15 amino acids. The V gene lost 3 bases and the J gene lost 0 bases, with 10 bases spanning the gap. CDR3 protein: CASSAGGSSNQPQHF. The CDR3 coding sequence is TGTGCCAGCAGCGCGGGAGGCTCTAGCAATCAGCCCCAGCATTTT.

The chain links TRBV27 to TRBJ2-7, with D possibly matching TRBD2 (6 bases). CDR3 length equals 18 residues. Trimming removed 6 bases from V and 3 bases from J, with 27 bases in between. The V gene's germline CDR1 is MNHEY and CDR2 SMNVEV (reference sequence). DNA for the CDR3: TGTGCCAGCAGCTTTCGGGGAATCGGAGCGGGCGGCTACTACGAGCAGTACTTC. Translating it yields CASSFRGIGAGGYYEQYF.

This chain links TRBV12-3 or TRBV12-4 with TRBJ2-7; no clear D gene. The CDR3 is 12 amino acids. Trimming took 6 bases from V and 5 from J, leaving 11 bases between them. CDR3 nucleotide sequence: TGTGCCAGCAGCTCATGGAGAAACGAGCAGTACTTC. Encoded protein: CASSSWRNEQYF.

This rearrangement joins TRBV6-1 to TRBJ1-2; no definite D call. Germline V gene sequence: CDR1 MNHNS, CDR2 SASEGT. V lost 0 bases and J 3 bases, leaving 14 bases between the germline ends. The CDR3 runs 16 residues. CDR3 nucleotides: TGTGCCAGCAGTGAAGCGCCTCCCCCCCGAGACTATGGCTACACCTTC. Translated: CASSEAPPPRDYGYTF.

This clone was counted a single time. The rearrangement uses TRBV7-2 and TRBJ1-2; D is possibly TRBD1 (6 bases). The CDR3 has 15 residues. Trimming stripped 3 bases from V and 4 bases from J, with 15 bases between. CDR1 SGHTA and CDR2 FQGNSA come from the germline V gene. The CDR3 region has the DNA TGTGCCAGCAGCTTGGGCAGGGGTGACCCCTATGGCTACACCTTC. The encoded protein is CASSLGRGDPYGYTF.

The chain employs TRBV5-1 and TRBJ1-2; the D gene is possibly TRBD1 (5 bases). The CDR3 totals 18 residues. V shed 0 bases and J shed 4 bases, with 22 bases lying between them. CDR1 SGHRS and CDR2 YFSETQ come from the germline V gene. The CDR3 sequence is CASSLALSGGGDSYGYTF. In DNA form, the CDR3 reads TGCGCCAGCAGCTTGGCTTTATCCGGTGGGGGGGATTCCTATGGCTACACCTTC.

The chain links TRBV4-3 to TRBJ1-5, with D unresolved. CDR1 is LGHNA and CDR2 is YSLEER in the germline V gene. With 0 bases removed from V and 7 bases from J, the gap between germline ends came to 13 bases. The CDR3 is made up of 15 amino acids. CDR3 sequence: CASSQDLGSSQPQHF. The CDR3, as DNA: TGCGCCAGCAGCCAAGATTTAGGCAGTAGCCAGCCCCAGCATTTT.

This clone has just a few counts. In DNA form, the CDR3 reads TGTGCCAGCAACCCGGAGGAGACCCAGTACTTC. Protein sequence: CASNPEETQYF. The chain is built from TRBV2 and TRBJ2-5; D unclear. CDR3 length: 11 amino acids. Trimming took 7 bases from V and 5 from J, leaving 8 bases between them. Germline V gives CDR1 SNHLY, CDR2 FYNNEI. Based on the CDR3 plus reference TRBV2 and TRBJ2-5, the full variable domain is EPEVTQTPSHQVTQMGQEVILRCVPISNHLYFYWYRQILGQKVEFLVSFYNNEISEKSEIFDDQFSVERPDGSNFTLKIRSTKLEDSAMYFCASNPEETQYFGPGTRLLVL.

This clone was observed a handful of times. The chain uses TRBV27 and TRBJ2-1; 11 bases match TRBD2. From germline, CDR1 is MNHEY and CDR2 SMNVEV (reference sequence). The CDR3 runs to 12 residues. With V trimmed by 4 bases and J by 14 bases, 4 bases remained unmatched. The CDR3 region has the DNA TGTGCCAGCAGTTCGGGACTAGCGGCAGAGTTCTTC. The encoded protein is CASSSGLAAEFF.

The chain has TRBV7-2 and TRBJ2-1; 11 nucleotides match TRBD2. Germline CDR1 reads SGHTA; CDR2 reads FQGNSA. The CDR3 runs 15 residues. Trimming removed 6 bases from V and 7 bases from J; junction bases left unmatched: 8. The CDR3 spells CASSLNSGRGNEQFF. CDR3 nucleotides: TGTGCCAGCAGTCTAAATAGCGGGAGGGGTAATGAGCAGTTCTTC.

V gene TRBV11-3 combines with J gene TRBJ2-1; D is possibly TRBD2 (5 bases). The length of the CDR3 is 14 residues. Trimming pared 1 base from V and 7 bases from J, leaving 11 bases between. Germline CDR1 reads SGHNT; CDR2 reads YENEEA. CDR3 region: CASSLGAWENEQFF. In DNA form, the CDR3 reads TGTGCCAGCAGCTTAGGCGCGTGGGAGAATGAGCAGTTCTTC.

The gene calls are TRBV5-4 and TRBJ2-2; 7 bases are a match to TRBD1. This CDR3 region has 15 residues. The germline V gene has CDR1 SGHNT and CDR2 YYREEE (reference sequence). V trimming: 4 bases; J trimming: 4 bases; junction bases outside the gene matches: 7. Here the CDR3 reads CASSQGQQFTGELFF. The CDR3 DNA follows: TGTGCCAGCAGCCAGGGACAGCAATTCACCGGGGAGCTGTTTTTT.